One and the same sample provided the 15 T cell receptor beta chains below, sequenced in a study of beta chain features in type 1 diabetes. Every isolated RNA sample was fully reverse transcribed, so sequencing captured expressed TCRB transcripts. Using immunoSEQ multiplex PCR, the repertoire was profiled, and TCRdb retains in-frame clones only, with some absent. The sample lists about 620,000 clones, around a sixth occurring once. The sequenced material came from naive CD4+ T cells from blood. These receptor sequences come from a man younger than 35 in good health.

This clone was seen more than once but under ten times. The V call is TRBV5-5, the J call TRBJ1-6, with 10 bases lining up with TRBD1. The CDR3 loop spans 16 amino acids. J lost 7 bases, V lost 6 bases, and 10 bases had no gene match. CDR1 is SGHKS, CDR2 YYEKEE, per germline (reference sequence). The CDR3 region has the DNA TGTGCCAGCACCCAACCCGGGACAGGGGTGAATTCACCCCTCCACTTT. This encodes CASTQPGTGVNSPLHF.

The gene calls are TRBV29-1 and TRBJ1-2; TRBD1 matches at 7 bases. The CDR3 sequence is 11 residues long. The V segment lost 4 bases and the J segment 7 bases; nucleotides outside the gene matches: 3. In germline, CDR1 is SQVTM, CDR2 ANQGSEA. CDR3: CSVGGTVGYTF. As DNA, the CDR3 is TGCAGCGTTGGGGGGACAGTTGGCTACACCTTC.

The DNA for the CDR3 is TGTGCCACCCATTACTCTGGGGCCAACGTCCTGACTTTC. Protein: CATHYSGANVLTF. The rearrangement uses TRBV19 and TRBJ2-6; no definite D call. V gave up 10 bases and J gave up 0 bases, with 7 bases separating them. This CDR3 region has 13 residues. Germline V CDR1 and CDR2: LNHDA, SQIVND (reference sequence).

This clone was seen more than once but under ten times. The rearrangement joins TRBV9 to TRBJ1-2; no clear D gene. The CDR3 sequence is 14 residues long. Per the germline V gene, CDR1 is SGDLS and CDR2 is YYNGEE. Trimming removed 0 bases at V and 3 bases at J, with 9 bases between. CDR3 amino acids: CASSVDPRYYGYTF. The DNA of the CDR3 is TGTGCCAGCAGCGTAGATCCCAGGTACTATGGCTACACCTTC.

This clone showed up just a few times. This chain links TRBV25-1 with TRBJ1-1; no clear D gene. Germline values: CDR1 MGHDK, CDR2 SYGVNS. V gave up 6 bases and J gave up 1 base, with 3 bases separating them. The CDR3 length is 11 residues. The CDR3 DNA sequence: TGTGCCAGCAGGGCGAACACTGAAGCTTTCTTT. Translation gives CASRANTEAFF.

A few counts support this clone. The chain joins TRBV19 to TRBJ2-7; no definite D call. The CDR3 loop spans 13 amino acids. From germline, CDR1 is LNHDA and CDR2 SQIVND (reference sequence). V lost 5 bases and J 0 bases, leaving 8 bases between the germline ends. CDR3 loop: CASSLTSSYEQYF. DNA of the CDR3: TGTGCCAGTAGTCTTACGAGCTCCTACGAGCAGTACTTC. Complete variable domain (other parts from reference TRBV19 and TRBJ2-7): DGGITQSPKYLFRKEGQNVTLSCEQNLNHDAMYWYRQDPGQGLRLIYYSQIVNDFQKGDIAEGYSVSREKKESFPLTVTSAQKNPTAFYLCASSLTSSYEQYFGPGTRLTVT.

V usage is TRBV6-4 and J usage is TRBJ2-1, with D perhaps given as TRBD1 or TRBD2 (6 bases each). The V gene's germline CDR1 is MRHNA and CDR2 SNTAGT. The CDR3 spans 16 residues. The V gene lost 6 bases and the J gene lost 0 bases, with 15 bases spanning the gap. CDR3 in amino acids: CASRGDTGSSYNEQFF. CDR3 bases: TGTGCCAGCAGAGGGGACACCGGGAGCTCCTACAATGAGCAGTTCTTC.

This clone appeared many times. The V gene is TRBV23-1, the J gene TRBJ1-1; 8 bases are shared with TRBD1. TRBV23-1 is given ORF status, its function remaining uncertain. The J segment lost 3 bases and the V segment lost 6 bases, leaving 3 bases of the junction unmatched. This CDR3 has 13 amino acids. The CDR3 sequence is CASRKTGDTEAFF. CDR3 in DNA: TGCGCCAGCAGGAAGACAGGGGACACTGAAGCTTTCTTT.

Of note for this clone: Since a much larger clone is just one base distant, this may be a read error. Other DNA sequences of this sample code for an identical CDR3. This rearrangement joins TRBV7-2 to TRBJ2-5; D gene uncertain. Trimming removed 4 bases from V and 3 bases from J, with 3 bases in between. Germline values: CDR1 SGHTA, CDR2 FQGNSA. CDR3 length: 11 amino acids. CDR3 in amino acids: CASSSKETQYF. CDR3 nucleotides: TGTGCCAGCAGCTCAAAAGAGACCCAGTACTTC.

The chain couples TRBV15 to TRBJ2-7, with D maybe TRBD2 (5 bases). CDR3 length: 11 residues. Germline CDR1 and CDR2: LNHNV and YYDKDF (reference sequence). V gave up 9 bases and J gave up 4 bases, with 10 bases separating them. The CDR3 sequence is CATRREYEQYF. Here the CDR3 DNA reads TGTGCCACGAGAAGGGAGTACGAGCAGTACTTC.

V is TRBV18 and J is TRBJ2-4; D unclear. The CDR3 spans 16 residues. V shed 3 bases and J shed 0 bases, with 12 bases lying between them. From germline, CDR1 is KGHSH and CDR2 LQKENI. DNA of the CDR3: TGTGCCAGCTCACCGTATACAGACCTAGCCAAAAACATTCAGTACTTC. It specifies CASSPYTDLAKNIQYF.

In its sample, this clone was seen a few times. The same CDR3 arises from other DNA sequences in this sample as well. The genes are TRBV7-2 and TRBJ2-5; 7 bases line up with TRBD1. Trimming removed 1 base from V and 1 base from J; junction bases left unmatched: 3. This CDR3 region has 15 residues. The germline gives CDR1 SGHTA, CDR2 FQGNSA. CDR3 loop: CASSLGGQPQETQYF. In nucleotides, the CDR3 is TGTGCCAGCAGCTTAGGGGGACAGCCCCAAGAGACCCAGTACTTC.

The chain recombines TRBV7-2 with TRBJ2-7, with D possibly matching TRBD1 (5 bases). This CDR3 has 14 residues. Germline V lookup: CDR1 SGHTA, CDR2 FQGNSA. The V gene lost 1 base and the J gene lost 3 bases, with 10 bases spanning the gap. The chain's CDR3 is CASSLVWQGYEQYF. DNA for the CDR3: TGTGCCAGCAGCTTAGTTTGGCAGGGCTACGAGCAGTACTTC. The whole variable domain, filled in from reference TRBV7-2 and TRBJ2-7, reads GAGVSQSPSNKVTEKGKDVELRCDPISGHTALYWYRQSLGQGLEFLIYFQGNSAPDKSGLPSDRFSAERTGGSVSTLTIQRTQQEDSAVYLCASSLVWQGYEQYFGPGTRLTVT.

Remarks on this clone: This is likely a read error, given that the CDR3 carries no conserved phenylalanine or tryptophan at its end. Because the CDR3's place on the DNA is in doubt, the DNA is left out and the CDR3 is given as listed by TCRdb. V usage is TRBV5-6 and J usage is TRBJ1-1; the D segment call TRBD1 is taken from the table without a DNA check. Per germline, CDR1 SGHDT and CDR2 YYEEEE. The CDR3 extends over 13 residues, inclusive of both ends. This CDR3 is CASSFGTGRSIVS.

This chain uses TRBV11-2 with TRBJ2-5; D unresolved. CDR1 SGHAT and CDR2 FQNNGV come from the germline V gene. V was trimmed by 1 base and J by 5 bases, leaving 23 bases between them. This CDR3 comprises 18 residues. The CDR3 protein is CASSLAFRRPAFAETQYF. In DNA form, the CDR3 reads TGTGCCAGCAGCTTAGCCTTCCGCCGACCAGCCTTCGCGGAGACCCAGTACTTC.